This TCR beta chain is drawn from a study of cytomegalovirus exposure and HLA in healthy donors. Overall study results and limits: Clusters of TCRs from the first cohort tended to co-occur in the 95 to 150 validation repertoires (as a later analysis found). Some TCR beta chains (around 180 of them) were listed as cytomegalovirus-associated.

V lost 8 bases to trimming and J lost 2 bases; unmatched junction nucleotides: 5. CDR1 and CDR2 (germline): MNHEY, SMNVEV (reference sequence). The CDR3 sequence is 16 residues long. For this clone: Its antigen is unknown.

Method: immunoSEQ multiplex PCR; TCRdb's copy keeps in-frame clones and lacks some. Of roughly 59,000 clones in the sample, around 93% were seen once. This receptor was obtained from a man younger than 35 in good health and CMV-seropositive. The rearrangement links TRBV27 to TRBJ2-6, with TRBD2 identical over 11 bases. Sequenced material: PBMCs. The CDR3 here is CASRPLAGAGANVLTF. Here the CDR3 DNA reads TGTGCCAGCCGCCCACTAGCGGGAGCTGGGGCCAACGTCCTGACTTTC.